The entry below gives a single T cell receptor (beta chain) sequence along with its context. The record originates from a study of OX40 agonist ivuxolimab in advanced cancers. The CDR3 has 14 residues. Germline V gene data show CDR1 as GTSNPN and CDR2 as SVGIG (reference sequence). Losses at the gene ends were 3 bases for V and 4 bases for J; bases not matched to a gene: 5. Sequenced by immunoSEQ multiplex PCR; TCRdb stores in-frame clones only, minus some. The repertoire holds over 50,000 clones, with around 83% as singletons. Sequenced here: CD4+ or CD8+ T cells sorted from blood, sampled in a trial of the OX40 agonist ivuxolimab. The chain joins TRBV30 to TRBJ2-7; TRBD2 agrees at 11 bases. The TCR sequence derives from an adult with an advanced solid tumor such as melanoma, head and neck, liver or kidney cancer. The CDR3 spells CAWRTGLAVYEQYF. The CDR3 region has the DNA TGTGCCTGGAGAACGGGACTAGCGGTTTACGAGCAGTACTTC.